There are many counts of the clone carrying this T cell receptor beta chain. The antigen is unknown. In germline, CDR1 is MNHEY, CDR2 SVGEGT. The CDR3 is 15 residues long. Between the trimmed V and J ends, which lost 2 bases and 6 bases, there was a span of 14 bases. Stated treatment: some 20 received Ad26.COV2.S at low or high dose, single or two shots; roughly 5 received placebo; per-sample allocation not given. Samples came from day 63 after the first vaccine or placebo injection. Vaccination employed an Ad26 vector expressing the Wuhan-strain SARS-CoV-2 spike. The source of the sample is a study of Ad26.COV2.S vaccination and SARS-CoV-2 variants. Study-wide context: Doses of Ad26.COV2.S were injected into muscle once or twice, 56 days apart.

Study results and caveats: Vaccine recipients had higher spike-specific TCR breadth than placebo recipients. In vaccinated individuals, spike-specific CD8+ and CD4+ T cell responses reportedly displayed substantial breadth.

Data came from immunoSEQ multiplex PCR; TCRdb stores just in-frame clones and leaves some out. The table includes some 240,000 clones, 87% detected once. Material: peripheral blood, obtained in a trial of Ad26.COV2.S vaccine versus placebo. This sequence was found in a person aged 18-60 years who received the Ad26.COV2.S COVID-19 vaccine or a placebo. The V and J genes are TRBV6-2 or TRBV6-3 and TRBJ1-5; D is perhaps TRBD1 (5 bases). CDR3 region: CASSYPGEAAQPQHF. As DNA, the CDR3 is TGTGCCAGCAGTTACCCGGGGGAGGCGGCTCAGCCCCAGCATTTT.